The next 22 T cell receptor beta chains were all read from a single sample in a study of breast tumors, draining lymph nodes, adjacent tissues. MiXCR, applied by TCRdb to the multiplex PCR reads, yields one record per CDR3 protein. The sample has some 120,000 distinct CDR3 sequences, approximately 20% seen once. The lymph nodes were axillary draining lymph nodes from breast cancer patients. The sequencing input was axillary lymph node tissue. The origin of the receptors is a female donor with breast cancer. Some clones in this sample may be carry-over from other donors' samples.

This clonotype was counted many times. This chain joins TRBV20-1 and TRBJ2-3; D may correspond to TRBD1 or TRBD2 (5 bases each). V lost 5 bases and J 2 bases, leaving 14 bases between the germline ends. The V gene's germline CDR1 is DFQATT and CDR2 SNEGSKA (reference sequence). CDR3 length: 14 residues. CDR3 protein: CSAGGALHTDTQYF. CDR3 DNA sequence: TGCAGTGCTGGGGGTGCTCTGCACACAGATACGCAGTATTTT.

In its sample, this clonotype was seen many times. The chain has TRBV7-9 and TRBJ2-7; D ambiguous. Trimming cost V 5 bases and J 0 bases, with 8 bases left between them. This CDR3 contains 13 residues. CDR1 and CDR2 (germline): SEHNR, FQNEAQ (reference sequence). The CDR3 protein is CASSNSPSYEQYF. The CDR3 coding sequence is TGTGCCAGCAGCAACTCCCCCTCCTACGAGCAGTACTTC.

This clonotype was observed a handful of times. The V call is TRBV6-1, the J call TRBJ1-5; D gene ambiguous. The V gene's germline CDR1 is MNHNS and CDR2 SASEGT. Trimming took 4 bases from V and 0 from J, leaving 10 bases between them. This CDR3 has 15 amino acids. The CDR3 reads CASSVEIYSNQPQHF. The CDR3 DNA reads as TGTGCCAGCAGTGTGGAGATATATAGCAATCAGCCCCAGCATTTT.

This clonotype was detected many times. This chain connects TRBV19 to TRBJ2-5; D might be TRBD1 (6 bases). Germline V CDR1 and CDR2: LNHDA, SQIVND (reference sequence). Trimming pared 5 bases from V and 1 base from J, leaving 11 bases between. The CDR3 sequence is 14 residues long. The CDR3 is CASSQGTTQETQYF. CDR3 bases: TGTGCCAGTAGTCAAGGGACAACCCAAGAGACCCAGTACTTC.

The table lists this clonotype with many counts. V is TRBV6-1 and J is TRBJ2-7, with D tentatively TRBD1 (6 bases). Trimming pared 7 bases from V and 1 base from J, leaving 14 bases between. Germline V gene sequence: CDR1 MNHNS, CDR2 SASEGT. CDR3 length equals 14 residues. The CDR3 here is CASTYRETSYEQYF. The CDR3 bases are TGTGCCAGCACTTACAGGGAAACGTCCTACGAGCAGTACTTC.

On this clonotype: A much larger clone differs by one base, so this may be a read error. The gene calls are TRBV5-1 and TRBJ2-5; TRBD2 matches at 15 bases. The CDR3 runs to 15 residues. The J segment lost 7 bases and the V segment lost 5 bases, leaving 6 bases of the junction unmatched. Germline V gene data show CDR1 as SGHRS and CDR2 as YFSETQ. The CDR3 DNA reads as TGCGCCAGCAGTGGACTAGCGGGAGGGCGTGGGACCCAGTACTTC. Its protein is CASSGLAGGRGTQYF.

The chain links TRBV19 to TRBJ1-1; the match to TRBD1 covers 8 bases. Trimming at V came to 5 bases and at J to 1 base, leaving 6 bases not matched to a gene. Per the germline V gene, CDR1 is LNHDA and CDR2 is SQIVND (reference sequence). The CDR3 runs 15 residues. CDR3 protein: CASSAAQGGNTEAFF. As DNA, the CDR3 is TGTGCCAGTAGTGCAGCACAGGGGGGGAACACTGAAGCTTTCTTT.

This clonotype was picked up many times. V gene TRBV7-2 combines with J gene TRBJ1-2; D uncertain. Germline assignment: CDR1 SGHTA and CDR2 FQGNSA. Trimming left V 5 bases short and J 2 bases short, with 9 bases between. This CDR3 region has 13 residues. CDR3 sequence (DNA): TGTGCCAGCAGCCCCGGACCGAACTATGGCTACACCTTC. This translates into CASSPGPNYGYTF.

There are many counts of this clonotype. V gene TRBV30 combines with J gene TRBJ1-6; TRBD1 aligns across 8 bases. CDR1 is GTSNPN, CDR2 SVGIG, per germline (reference sequence). The CDR3 covers 13 residues. Trimming at V came to 8 bases and at J to 6 bases, leaving 6 bases not matched to a gene. The CDR3 DNA is TGTGCCCAACAGGGGGGTCCTAATTCACCCCTCCACTTT. Residues: CAQQGGPNSPLHF.

This clonotype was counted at least ten times. The chain recombines TRBV6-6 with TRBJ2-1, with TRBD2 matching over 7 bases. V lost 4 bases, J lost 5 bases, and 8 bases stayed unmatched. CDR3 size: 15 residues. Germline V gives CDR1 MNHNY, CDR2 SVGAGI (reference sequence). Written as DNA, the CDR3 is TGTGCCAGCAGTTTTACGCTAGCGGTTAACAATGAGCAGTTCTTC. It specifies CASSFTLAVNNEQFF.

The chain joins TRBV28 to TRBJ2-1; 8 positions agree with TRBD1. V lost 5 bases to trimming and J lost 9 bases; unmatched junction nucleotides: 12. Germline V gives CDR1 MDHEN, CDR2 SYDVKM. The CDR3 has 15 residues. In nucleotides, the CDR3 is TGTGCCAGCAGTCCTCAGGGGGCCTCATCGGGTGAGCAGTTCTTC. It codes for CASSPQGASSGEQFF.

The sample holds one count of this clonotype. With a much larger clone just one base away, this may be a read error. The chain couples TRBV11-3 to TRBJ2-1, with TRBD1 matching over 9 bases. V was clipped by 5 bases and J by 5 bases; unmatched bases: 10. In germline, CDR1 is SGHNT, CDR2 YENEEA. The CDR3 is 16 residues long. The CDR3 loop is CASSPYGTGMHNEQFF. As DNA, the CDR3 is TGTGCCAGCAGCCCATATGGGACAGGGATGCACAATGAGCAGTTCTTC.

This clonotype was observed a single time. One end of the junction does not line up with germline, which may come from a read error. V is TRBV20-1 and J is TRBJ2-1; 14 nucleotides align to TRBD2. The CDR3 loop spans 17 amino acids. CDR1 is DFQATT and CDR2 is SNEGSKA in the germline V gene (reference sequence). The CDR3 sequence is CSASPTSGGASPNGQFF. CDR3 in DNA: TGCAGTGCTAGCCCGACTAGCGGGGGGGCCTCTCCCAATGGGCAGTTCTTC.

This clonotype was seen many times. The chain has TRBV11-2 and TRBJ2-5; D is uncertain. V lost 3 bases, J lost 4 bases, and 12 bases lay in between. This CDR3 spans 14 amino acids. Germline V gives CDR1 SGHAT, CDR2 FQNNGV. Here the CDR3 DNA reads TGTGCCAGCAGCTTCGTCGGAGACGGAGAGACCCAGTACTTC. It translates to CASSFVGDGETQYF.

This clonotype was seen ten or more times. V is TRBV29-1 and J is TRBJ1-4; perhaps TRBD1 as D (5 bases). V was clipped by 6 bases and J by 0 bases, with 17 bases between them. The CDR3 covers 16 residues. Germline V gene lookup returns CDR1 SQVTM and CDR2 ANQGSEA. CDR3 DNA: TGCAGCGTGGGGACGCTCCGGGGGGCAACTAATGAAAAACTGTTTTTT. This sequence encodes CSVGTLRGATNEKLFF.

At least ten counts were recorded for this clonotype. The chain combines TRBV25-1 with TRBJ1-5; perhaps TRBD1 as D (6 bases). V gave up 4 bases and J gave up 2 bases, with 12 bases separating them. This CDR3 comprises 15 residues. Germline assignment: CDR1 MGHDK and CDR2 SYGVNS. In DNA form, the CDR3 reads TGTGCCAGCAGTGCGGGGGGCGCGGGCAATCAGCCCCAGCATTTT. This gives the protein CASSAGGAGNQPQHF.

This clonotype was recorded at least ten times. The gene calls are TRBV20-1 and TRBJ2-7; D perhaps matches TRBD2 (5 bases). CDR1 and CDR2 from the germline V gene are DFQATT and SNEGSKA (reference sequence). The CDR3 is 13 residues long. V shed 6 bases and J shed 2 bases, with 14 bases lying between them. The DNA for the CDR3 is TGCAGTGCCAGTGGAGGTTACACCTACGAGCAGTACTTC. Its protein is CSASGGYTYEQYF.

This clonotype appeared a few times. The chain has TRBV18 and TRBJ1-3; D not resolved. The CDR3 length is 14 residues. Deletions cut 5 bases from V and 0 bases from J, with 8 bases between. Germline values: CDR1 KGHSH, CDR2 LQKENI. Here the CDR3 DNA reads TGTGCCAGCTCAGTCTTAAGCTCTGGAAACACCATATATTTT. Translation gives CASSVLSSGNTIYF.

This clonotype was seen many times. The V and J genes are TRBV7-9 and TRBJ1-2; D not certain. In germline, CDR1 is SEHNR, CDR2 FQNEAQ (reference sequence). Trimming cost V 1 base and J 0 bases, with 3 bases left between them. This CDR3 region has 13 residues. DNA for the CDR3: TGTGCCAGCAGCTTAGTCTCTAACTATGGCTACACCTTC. Residues: CASSLVSNYGYTF.

This clonotype has ten or more counts. The chain couples TRBV11-2 to TRBJ2-1; TRBD2 aligns across 14 bases. The CDR3 is 15 residues long. The J segment lost 9 bases and the V segment lost 5 bases, leaving 6 bases of the junction unmatched. Germline loops: CDR1 SGHAT, CDR2 FQNNGV. For the CDR3, the DNA is TGTGCCAGCAGCCAGACTAGCGGGGGGGCCGTTGAGCAGTTCTTC. It is translated as CASSQTSGGAVEQFF.

This clonotype was counted many times. This chain connects TRBV9 to TRBJ2-1; 9 bases align to TRBD1. Germline CDR1 is SGDLS and CDR2 is YYNGEE. This CDR3 region has 15 residues. Germline trimming cut 7 bases from V and 8 bases from J; bases unmatched to any gene: 13. CDR3 DNA: TGTGCCAGCTCGACGTCCGGGACAGGGATTGATGAGCAGTTCTTC. Protein sequence: CASSTSGTGIDEQFF. Drawing the rest from reference TRBV9 and TRBJ2-1, the complete variable domain is DSGVTQTPKHLITATGQRVTLRCSPRSGDLSVYWYQQSLDQGLQFLIQYYNGEERAKGNILERFSAQQFPDLHSELNLSSLELGDSALYFCASSTSGTGIDEQFFGPGTRLTVL.

CDR3 residues: CASSLASGGTREQFF. In DNA, the CDR3 is TGCGCCAGCAGCTTGGCGTCAGGGGGCACCCGGGAGCAGTTCTTC. The chain couples TRBV5-1 to TRBJ2-1, with 8 bases lining up with TRBD1. The CDR3 contains 15 residues. V lost 0 bases and J lost 10; bases outside the gene matches: 9. Germline assignment: CDR1 SGHRS and CDR2 YFSETQ.